This TCR beta chain is drawn from a study of blood T cell repertoires in COVID-19. Study overall: PBMCs, B-cell-depleted T cells, or T cells were the source of the cDNA or gDNA that made up the material.

Generated by immunoSEQ multiplex PCR, the TCRdb table keeps only in-frame clones and is missing some. Here the sample spans under 300,000 clones, 65% to 90% being singletons. The germline gives CDR1 LNHDA, CDR2 SQIVND (reference sequence). Trimming took 1 base from V and 9 from J, leaving 4 bases between them. This CDR3 has 11 residues. The rearrangement uses TRBV19 and TRBJ2-1; D is unclear. This clonotype originated in a woman older than 75 with active or convalescent COVID-19. Sequencing was performed on peripheral blood. For the CDR3, the DNA is TGTGCCAGTAGTATAGGCGGTGAGCAGTTCTTC. It specifies CASSIGGEQFF. Full variable domain (rest looked up from reference TRBV19 and TRBJ2-1): DGGITQSPKYLFRKEGQNVTLSCEQNLNHDAMYWYRQDPGQGLRLIYYSQIVNDFQKGDIAEGYSVSREKKESFPLTVTSAQKNPTAFYLCASSIGGEQFFGPGTRLTVL.